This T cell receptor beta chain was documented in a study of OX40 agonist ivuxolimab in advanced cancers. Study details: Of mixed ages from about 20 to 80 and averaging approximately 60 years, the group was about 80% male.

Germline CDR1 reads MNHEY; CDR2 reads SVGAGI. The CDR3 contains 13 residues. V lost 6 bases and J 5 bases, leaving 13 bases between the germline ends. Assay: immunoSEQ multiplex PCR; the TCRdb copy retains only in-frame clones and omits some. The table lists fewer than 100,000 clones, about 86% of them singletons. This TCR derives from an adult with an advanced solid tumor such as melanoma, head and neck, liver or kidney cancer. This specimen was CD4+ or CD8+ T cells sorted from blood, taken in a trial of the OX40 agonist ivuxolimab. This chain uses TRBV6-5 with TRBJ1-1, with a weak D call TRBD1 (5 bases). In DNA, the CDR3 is TGTGCCAGCAGACCCTGGGAGGGGACTGAAGCTTTCTTT. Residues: CASRPWEGTEAFF.